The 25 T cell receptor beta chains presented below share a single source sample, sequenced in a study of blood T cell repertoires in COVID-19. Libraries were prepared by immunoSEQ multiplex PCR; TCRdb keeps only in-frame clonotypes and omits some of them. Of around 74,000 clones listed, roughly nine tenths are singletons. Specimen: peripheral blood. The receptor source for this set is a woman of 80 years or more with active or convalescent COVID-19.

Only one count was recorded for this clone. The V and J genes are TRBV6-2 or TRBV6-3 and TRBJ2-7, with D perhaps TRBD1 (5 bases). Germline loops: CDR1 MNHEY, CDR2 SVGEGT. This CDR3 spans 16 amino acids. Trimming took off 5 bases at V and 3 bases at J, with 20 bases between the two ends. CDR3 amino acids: CASSNDMMKGIYEQYF. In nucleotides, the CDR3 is TGTGCCAGCAGTAACGATATGATGAAGGGGATCTACGAGCAGTACTTC.

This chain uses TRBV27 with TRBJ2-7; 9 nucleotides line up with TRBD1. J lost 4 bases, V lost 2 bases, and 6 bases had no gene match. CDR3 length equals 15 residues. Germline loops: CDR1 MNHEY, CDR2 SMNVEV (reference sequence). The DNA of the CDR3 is TGTGCCAGCAGTTTAACCGGGACAGGGCGGTACGAGCAGTACTTC. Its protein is CASSLTGTGRYEQYF.

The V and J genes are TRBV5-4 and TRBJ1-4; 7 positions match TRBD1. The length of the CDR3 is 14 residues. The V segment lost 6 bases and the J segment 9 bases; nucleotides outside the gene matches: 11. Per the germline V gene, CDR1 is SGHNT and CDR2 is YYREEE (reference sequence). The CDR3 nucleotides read TGTGCCAGCACATCCGACAGGGTTGGAAAAAAACTGTTTTTT. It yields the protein CASTSDRVGKKLFF.

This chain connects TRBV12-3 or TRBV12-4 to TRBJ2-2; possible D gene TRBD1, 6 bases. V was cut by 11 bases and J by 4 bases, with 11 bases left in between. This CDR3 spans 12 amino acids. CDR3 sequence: CAGEGGTGELFF. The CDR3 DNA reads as TGTGCCGGAGAAGGGGGCACCGGGGAGCTGTTTTTT.

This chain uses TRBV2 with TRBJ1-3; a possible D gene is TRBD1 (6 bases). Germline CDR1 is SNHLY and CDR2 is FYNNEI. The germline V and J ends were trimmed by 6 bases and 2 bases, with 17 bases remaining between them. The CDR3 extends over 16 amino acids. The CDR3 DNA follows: TGTGCCAGCAGAGGCCCCGGGACATCCACTGGAAACACCATATATTTT. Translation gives CASRGPGTSTGNTIYF.

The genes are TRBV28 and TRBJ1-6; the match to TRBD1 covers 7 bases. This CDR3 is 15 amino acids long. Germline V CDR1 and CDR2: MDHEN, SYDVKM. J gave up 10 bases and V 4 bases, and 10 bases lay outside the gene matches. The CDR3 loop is CASSWTGGSFSPLHF. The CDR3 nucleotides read TGTGCCAGCAGTTGGACAGGTGGATCCTTCTCACCCCTCCACTTT.

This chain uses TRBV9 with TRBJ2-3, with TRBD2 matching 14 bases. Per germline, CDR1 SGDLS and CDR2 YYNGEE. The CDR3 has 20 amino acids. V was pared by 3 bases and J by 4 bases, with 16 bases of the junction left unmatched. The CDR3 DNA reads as TGTGCCAGCAGCGAGGGAGGGACTAGCGGGGGACCACCCCCGGCAGATACGCAGTATTTT. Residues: CASSEGGTSGGPPPADTQYF.

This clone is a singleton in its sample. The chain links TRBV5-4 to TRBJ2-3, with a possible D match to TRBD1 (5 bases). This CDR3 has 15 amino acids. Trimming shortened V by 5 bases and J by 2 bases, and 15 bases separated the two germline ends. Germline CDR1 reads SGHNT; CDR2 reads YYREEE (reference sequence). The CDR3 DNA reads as TGTGCCAGCAGGCCGGACATGCTCAACACAGATACGCAGTATTTT. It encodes CASRPDMLNTDTQYF.

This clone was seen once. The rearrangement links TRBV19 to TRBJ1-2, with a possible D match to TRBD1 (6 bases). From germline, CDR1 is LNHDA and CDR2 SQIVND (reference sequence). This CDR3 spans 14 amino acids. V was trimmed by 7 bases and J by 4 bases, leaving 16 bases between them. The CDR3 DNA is TGTGCCAGTAACTTGCCGGGACAAACCTATGGCTACACCTTC. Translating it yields CASNLPGQTYGYTF.

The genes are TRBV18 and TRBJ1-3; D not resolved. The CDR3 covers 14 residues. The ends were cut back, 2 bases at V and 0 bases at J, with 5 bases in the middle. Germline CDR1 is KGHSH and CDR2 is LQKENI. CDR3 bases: TGTGCCAGCTCACCATCAGACTCTGGAAACACCATATATTTT. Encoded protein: CASSPSDSGNTIYF.

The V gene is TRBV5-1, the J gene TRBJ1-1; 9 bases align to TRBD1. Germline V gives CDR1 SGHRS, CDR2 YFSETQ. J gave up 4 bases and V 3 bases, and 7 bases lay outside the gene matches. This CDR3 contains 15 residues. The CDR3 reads CASSSGQGVGTEAFF. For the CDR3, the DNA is TGCGCCAGCAGCTCGGGACAGGGCGTGGGCACTGAAGCTTTCTTT.

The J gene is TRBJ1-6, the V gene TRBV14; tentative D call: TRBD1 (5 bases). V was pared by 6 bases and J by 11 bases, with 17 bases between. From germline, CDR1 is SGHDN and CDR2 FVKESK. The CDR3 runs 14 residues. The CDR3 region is CASRIGSLGAPLHF. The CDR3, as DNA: TGTGCCAGCAGAATTGGGTCTCTAGGGGCACCCCTCCACTTT. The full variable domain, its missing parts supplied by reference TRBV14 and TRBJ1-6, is EAGVTQFPSHSVIEKGQTVTLRCDPISGHDNLYWYRRVMGKEIKFLLHFVKESKQDESGMPNNRFLAERTGGTYSTLKVQPAELEDSGVYFCASRIGSLGAPLHFGNGTRLTVT.

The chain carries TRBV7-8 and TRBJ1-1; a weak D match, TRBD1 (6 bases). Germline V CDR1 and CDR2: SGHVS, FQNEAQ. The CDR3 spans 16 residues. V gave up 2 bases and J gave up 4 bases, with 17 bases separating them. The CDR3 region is CASSLSTGLVSTEAFF. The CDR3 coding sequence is TGTGCCAGCAGCTTAAGTACAGGGTTGGTGAGCACTGAAGCTTTCTTT.

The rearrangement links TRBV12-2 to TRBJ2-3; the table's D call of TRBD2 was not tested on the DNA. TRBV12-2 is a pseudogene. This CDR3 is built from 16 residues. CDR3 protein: CASRLGPGRATDTQYF. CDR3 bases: TGTGCAAGTCGCTTAGGACCAGGGAGGGCCACAGATACGCAGTATTTT.

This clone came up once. CDR3: CASSQDSSRLASGDTQYF. CDR3 DNA: TGTGCCAGCAGCCAAGACAGTTCCCGACTAGCGTCGGGCGATACGCAGTATTTT. The chain links TRBV14 to TRBJ2-3, with TRBD2 identical over 8 bases. V lost 0 bases to trimming and J lost 6 bases; unmatched junction nucleotides: 14. In germline, CDR1 is SGHDN, CDR2 FVKESK. The CDR3 sequence is 18 residues long.

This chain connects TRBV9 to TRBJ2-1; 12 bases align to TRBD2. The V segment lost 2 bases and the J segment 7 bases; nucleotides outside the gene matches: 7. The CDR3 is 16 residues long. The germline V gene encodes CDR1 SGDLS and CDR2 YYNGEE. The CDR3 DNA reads TGTGCCAGCAGCGTCCCTAGCGGGGGGGCCGGGAATGAGCAGTTCTTC. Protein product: CASSVPSGGAGNEQFF.

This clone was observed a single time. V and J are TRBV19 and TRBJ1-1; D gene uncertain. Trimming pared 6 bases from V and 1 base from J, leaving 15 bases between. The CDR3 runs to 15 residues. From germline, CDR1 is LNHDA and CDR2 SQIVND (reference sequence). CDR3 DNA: TGTGCCAGTAGCAAACAGCCCGGGAAGAACACTGAAGCTTTCTTT. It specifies CASSKQPGKNTEAFF.

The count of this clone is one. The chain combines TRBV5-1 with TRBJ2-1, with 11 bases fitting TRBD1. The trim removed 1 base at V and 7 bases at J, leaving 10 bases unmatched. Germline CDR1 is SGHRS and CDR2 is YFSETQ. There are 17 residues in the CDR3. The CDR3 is CASSLSPGQGVANEQFF. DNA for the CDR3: TGCGCCAGCAGCTTGTCCCCGGGACAGGGGGTAGCGAATGAGCAGTTCTTC.

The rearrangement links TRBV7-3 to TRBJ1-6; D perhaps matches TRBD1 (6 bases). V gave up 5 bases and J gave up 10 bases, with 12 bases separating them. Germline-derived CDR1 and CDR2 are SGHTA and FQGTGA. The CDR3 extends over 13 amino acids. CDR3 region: CASSIDRLSPLHF. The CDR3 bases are TGTGCCAGCAGCATTGACAGGTTATCACCCCTCCACTTT.

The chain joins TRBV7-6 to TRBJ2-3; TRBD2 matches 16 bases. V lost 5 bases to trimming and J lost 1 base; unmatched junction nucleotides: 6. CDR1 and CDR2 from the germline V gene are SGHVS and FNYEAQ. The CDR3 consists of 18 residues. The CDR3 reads CASSPGLAGGRGTDTQYF. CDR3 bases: TGTGCCAGCAGCCCGGGACTAGCGGGGGGGAGAGGCACAGATACGCAGTATTTT.

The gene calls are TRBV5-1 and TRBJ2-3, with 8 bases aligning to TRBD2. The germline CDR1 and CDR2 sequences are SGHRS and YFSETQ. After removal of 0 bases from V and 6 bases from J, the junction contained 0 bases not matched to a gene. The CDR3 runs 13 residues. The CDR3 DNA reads TGCGCCAGCAGCTTGGCTAGCGGGGATACGCAGTATTTT. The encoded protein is CASSLASGDTQYF.

The CDR3 nucleotides read TGTGCCAGCAGCCGAACCCCCGGGACAGGGAATAATGAAAAACTGTTTTTT. This gives the protein CASSRTPGTGNNEKLFF. The J gene is TRBJ1-4, the V gene TRBV3-1 (or the pseudogene TRBV3-2); 9 nucleotides align to TRBD1. The junction had 10 bases not matched to a gene; V was cut back by 4 bases and J by 4 bases. Germline CDR1 is LGHDT and CDR2 is YNNKEL (reference sequence). CDR3 length: 17 amino acids.

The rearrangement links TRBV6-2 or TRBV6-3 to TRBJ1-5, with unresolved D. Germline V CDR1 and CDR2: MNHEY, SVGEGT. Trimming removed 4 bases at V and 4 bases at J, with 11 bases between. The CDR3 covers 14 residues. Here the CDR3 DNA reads TGTGCCAGCAGTTTTACGCAGATTAATCAGCCCCAGCATTTT. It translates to CASSFTQINQPQHF.

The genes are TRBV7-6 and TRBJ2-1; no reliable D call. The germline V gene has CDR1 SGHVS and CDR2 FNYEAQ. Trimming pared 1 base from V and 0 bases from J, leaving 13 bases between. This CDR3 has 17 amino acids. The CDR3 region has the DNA TGTGCCAGCAGCTTAGTTTCTGGGCAGAGCTCCTACAATGAGCAGTTCTTC. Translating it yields CASSLVSGQSSYNEQFF.

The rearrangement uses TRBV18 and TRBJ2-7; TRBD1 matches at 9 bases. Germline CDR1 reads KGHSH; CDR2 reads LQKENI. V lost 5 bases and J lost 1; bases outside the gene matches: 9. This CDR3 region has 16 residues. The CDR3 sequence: CASSFASDRGSYEQYF. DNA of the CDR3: TGTGCCAGCTCATTTGCAAGTGACAGGGGGTCCTACGAGCAGTACTTC.